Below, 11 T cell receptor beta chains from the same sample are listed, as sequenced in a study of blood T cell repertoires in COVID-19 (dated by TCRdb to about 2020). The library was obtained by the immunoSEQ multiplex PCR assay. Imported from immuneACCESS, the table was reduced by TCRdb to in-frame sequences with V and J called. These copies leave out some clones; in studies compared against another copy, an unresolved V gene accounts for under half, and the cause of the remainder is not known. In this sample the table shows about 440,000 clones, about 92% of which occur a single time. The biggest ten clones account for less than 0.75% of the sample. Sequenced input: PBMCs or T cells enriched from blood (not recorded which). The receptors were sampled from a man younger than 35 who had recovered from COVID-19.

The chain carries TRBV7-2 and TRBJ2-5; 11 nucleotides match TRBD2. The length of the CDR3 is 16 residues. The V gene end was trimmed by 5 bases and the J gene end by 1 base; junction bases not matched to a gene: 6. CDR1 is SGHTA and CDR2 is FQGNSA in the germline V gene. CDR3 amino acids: CASSLWTSGSQETQYF. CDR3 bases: TGTGCCAGCAGCCTCTGGACTAGCGGGTCCCAAGAGACCCAGTACTTC.

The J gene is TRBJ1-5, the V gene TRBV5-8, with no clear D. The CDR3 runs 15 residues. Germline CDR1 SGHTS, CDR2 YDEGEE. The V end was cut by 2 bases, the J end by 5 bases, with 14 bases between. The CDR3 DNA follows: TGTGCCAGCAGCTTCACTCCGACTGGAGATCAGCCCCAGCATTTT. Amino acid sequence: CASSFTPTGDQPQHF.

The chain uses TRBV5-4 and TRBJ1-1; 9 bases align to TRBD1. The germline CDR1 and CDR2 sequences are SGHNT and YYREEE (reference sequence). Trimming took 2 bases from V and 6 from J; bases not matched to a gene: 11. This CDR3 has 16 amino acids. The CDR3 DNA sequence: TGTGCCAGCAGCTTCGGGACAGGGAGGCTGGCGGCTGAAGCTTTCTTT. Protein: CASSFGTGRLAAEAFF.

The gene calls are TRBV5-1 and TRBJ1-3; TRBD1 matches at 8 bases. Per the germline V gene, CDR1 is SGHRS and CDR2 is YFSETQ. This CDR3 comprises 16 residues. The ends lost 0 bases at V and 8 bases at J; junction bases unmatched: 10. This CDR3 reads CASSLERTGPRDTIYF. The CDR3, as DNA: TGCGCCAGCAGCTTGGAGCGGACAGGGCCGCGAGACACCATATATTTT.

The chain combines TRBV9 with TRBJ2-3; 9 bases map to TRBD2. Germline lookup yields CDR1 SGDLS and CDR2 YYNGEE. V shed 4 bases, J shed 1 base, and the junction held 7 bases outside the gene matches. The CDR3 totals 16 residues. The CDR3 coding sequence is TGTGCCAGCAGCTCCTTAGCGGGGGTGGGCACAGATACGCAGTATTTT. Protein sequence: CASSSLAGVGTDTQYF.

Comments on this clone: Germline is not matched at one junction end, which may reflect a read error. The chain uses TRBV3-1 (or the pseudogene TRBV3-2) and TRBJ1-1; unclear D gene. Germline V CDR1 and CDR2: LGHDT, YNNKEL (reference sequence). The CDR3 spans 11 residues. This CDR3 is CASSQGPTTMF. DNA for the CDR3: TGTGCCAGCAGCCAAGGGCCGACCACTATGTTT.

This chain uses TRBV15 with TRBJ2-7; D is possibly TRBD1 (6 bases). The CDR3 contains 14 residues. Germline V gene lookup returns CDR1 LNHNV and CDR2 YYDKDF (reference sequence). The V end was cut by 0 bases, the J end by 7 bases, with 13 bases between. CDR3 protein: CATSREGGEREQYF. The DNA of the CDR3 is TGTGCCACCAGCAGAGAAGGGGGAGAGCGGGAGCAGTACTTC.

Here the CDR3 DNA reads TGTGCCAGCAGCTCGGAGGGAAGTTATAGCAATCAGCCCCAGCATTTT. This gives the protein CASSSEGSYSNQPQHF. The chain uses TRBV5-5 and TRBJ1-5; D unclear. V lost 3 bases and J 0 bases, leaving 13 bases between the germline ends. Germline V gene sequence: CDR1 SGHKS, CDR2 YYEKEE (reference sequence). The CDR3 is made up of 16 amino acids.

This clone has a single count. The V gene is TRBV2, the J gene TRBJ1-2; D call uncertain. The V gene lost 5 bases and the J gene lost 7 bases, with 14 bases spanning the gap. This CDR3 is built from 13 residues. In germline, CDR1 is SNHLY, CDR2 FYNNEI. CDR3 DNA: TGTGCCAGCAGTCCCCTCCCCGGGGTTGGCTACACCTTC. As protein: CASSPLPGVGYTF.

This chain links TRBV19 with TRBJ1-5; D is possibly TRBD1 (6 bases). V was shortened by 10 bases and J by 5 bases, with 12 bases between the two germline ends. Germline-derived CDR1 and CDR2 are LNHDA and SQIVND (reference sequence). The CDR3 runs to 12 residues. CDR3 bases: TGTGCCACCCAGGGGTTTGATCAGCCCCAGCATTTT. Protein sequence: CATQGFDQPQHF.

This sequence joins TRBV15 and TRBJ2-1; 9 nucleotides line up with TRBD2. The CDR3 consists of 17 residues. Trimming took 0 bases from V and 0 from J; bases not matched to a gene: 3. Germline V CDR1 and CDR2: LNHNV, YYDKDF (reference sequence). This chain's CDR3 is CATSRDRGGASYNEQFF. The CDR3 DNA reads TGTGCCACCAGCAGAGATCGCGGGGGGGCCTCCTACAATGAGCAGTTCTTC.